One sample yielded the 22 T cell receptor beta chains listed below, sequenced in a study of OX40 agonist ivuxolimab in advanced cancers. Repertoires were generated with immunoSEQ multiplex PCR, while TCRdb's copy carries only in-frame clones and drops some. Of tens of thousands of clones listed, 91% are singletons. The material sequenced was CD4+ or CD8+ T cells sorted from blood, taken in a trial of the OX40 agonist ivuxolimab. These receptor sequences come from an adult with an advanced solid tumor such as melanoma, head and neck, liver or kidney cancer.

The chain combines TRBV27 with TRBJ1-2; D ambiguous. Germline lookup yields CDR1 MNHEY and CDR2 SMNVEV (reference sequence). V was clipped by 6 bases and J by 1 base, with 6 bases between them. The CDR3 has 12 residues. CDR3 residues: CASSGGNYGYTF. In DNA, the CDR3 is TGTGCCAGCAGCGGCGGTAACTATGGCTACACCTTC.

The chain couples TRBV20-1 to TRBJ2-7, with D maybe TRBD2 (6 bases). CDR1 and CDR2 (germline): DFQATT, SNEGSKA (reference sequence). The CDR3 has 11 amino acids. With 7 bases removed from V and 4 bases from J, the gap between germline ends came to 11 bases. The CDR3 bases are TGCAGTGTGCTAGCGAGGTACGAGCAGTACGTC. Protein product: CSVLARYEQYV.

The rearrangement uses TRBV29-1 and TRBJ2-7; possibly TRBD2 for D (6 bases). The V end lost 7 bases, the J end lost 3 bases, and 28 bases lay between the germline ends. CDR3 size: 17 residues. Germline V gene data show CDR1 as SQVTM and CDR2 as ANQGSEA. This CDR3 reads CSGTPGTPPERLYEQYV. The CDR3 DNA reads TGCAGCGGCACACCCGGGACTCCCCCGGAAAGGCTCTACGAGCAGTACGTC.

This clone was seen only once. The rearrangement uses TRBV28 and TRBJ1-2; the D gene is possibly TRBD1 (6 bases). The CDR3 runs 16 residues. From germline, CDR1 is MDHEN and CDR2 SYDVKM. V was trimmed by 5 bases and J by 5 bases, leaving 21 bases between them. The CDR3 loop is CASSPIGHPGAYGYTF. As DNA, the CDR3 is TGTGCCAGCAGTCCCATCGGACACCCGGGGGCGTATGGCTACACCTTC.

The J gene is TRBJ2-6, the V gene TRBV29-1; possible D gene TRBD2, 5 bases. CDR1 SQVTM and CDR2 ANQGSEA come from the germline V gene. The germline V and J ends were trimmed by 5 bases and 3 bases, with 14 bases remaining between them. The CDR3 runs 15 residues. The CDR3 spells CSVYFLEVGANVLTF. CDR3 nucleotides: TGCAGCGTTTACTTCTTGGAGGTTGGGGCCAACGTCCTGACTTTC.

This clone was observed a few times. J is TRBJ2-6 and V is TRBV6-4, with D possibly being TRBD1 or TRBD2 (6 bases each). The CDR3 is 16 amino acids. V was trimmed by 0 bases and J by 2 bases, leaving 8 bases between them. Looked up from germline, CDR1 is MRHNA and CDR2 is SNTAGT. CDR3 sequence reads: CASSDSGGAGANVLTF. CDR3 DNA sequence: TGTGCCAGCAGTGACTCGGGGGGCGCTGGGGCCAACGTCCTGACTTTC.

The chain combines TRBV27 with TRBJ1-5; maybe TRBD1 (5 bases). Germline CDR1 is MNHEY and CDR2 is SMNVEV (reference sequence). The CDR3 covers 16 residues. Trimming took 5 bases from V and 3 from J, leaving 17 bases between them. CDR3 sequence: CASSTQWGGVNQPQHF. For the CDR3, the DNA is TGTGCCAGCAGTACACAATGGGGGGGGGTCAATCAGCCCCAGCATTTT.

The chain carries TRBV28 and TRBJ2-3, with 10 bases fitting TRBD1. Germline CDR1 reads MDHEN; CDR2 reads SYDVKM. This CDR3 comprises 16 residues. Trimming cost V 5 bases and J 4 bases; bases outside gene matches: 9. The CDR3 region has the DNA TGTGCCAGCAGTCAATGGACAGGGGGAGTCGCAGATACGCAGTATTTT. Protein: CASSQWTGGVADTQYF. Using reference TRBV28 and TRBJ2-3 for the parts outside the CDR3, the full variable domain is DVKVTQSSRYLVKRTGEKVFLECVQDMDHENMFWYRQDPGLGLRLIYFSYDVKMKEKGDIPEGYSVSREKKERFSLILESASTNQTSMYLCASSQWTGGVADTQYFGPGTRLTVL.

The V gene is TRBV4-1, the J gene TRBJ1-1; D unresolved. The length of the CDR3 is 13 residues. Trimming left V 0 bases short and J 7 bases short, with 9 bases between. In germline, CDR1 is MGHRA, CDR2 YSYEKL. DNA of the CDR3: TGCGCCAGCAGCCAAGAGTGGGCGTTTGAAGCTTTCTTT. Amino acid sequence: CASSQEWAFEAFF.

This chain joins TRBV9 and TRBJ2-1; D is perhaps TRBD1 or TRBD2 (5 bases each). The V gene lost 3 bases and the J gene lost 4 bases, with 11 bases spanning the gap. Germline V gives CDR1 SGDLS, CDR2 YYNGEE. The CDR3 is 14 amino acids. DNA for the CDR3: TGTGCCAGCAGCGACTTGGGACCGTACAATGAGCAGTTCTTC. Protein: CASSDLGPYNEQFF.

CDR3 amino acids: CASRYYTAGTEAFF. DNA for the CDR3: TGTGCCAGCCGCTATTATACGGCGGGCACTGAAGCTTTCTTT. The chain combines TRBV6-5 with TRBJ1-1, with D unresolved. V shed 8 bases and J shed 4 bases, with 17 bases lying between them. The CDR3 consists of 14 residues. The V gene's germline CDR1 is MNHEY and CDR2 SVGAGI.

V usage is TRBV28 and J usage is TRBJ1-5; possible D gene TRBD1, 5 bases. V was pared by 2 bases and J by 2 bases, with 16 bases between. The CDR3 is 17 amino acids. CDR1 is MDHEN, CDR2 SYDVKM, per germline. Here the CDR3 reads CASSLQGSLYGNQPQHF. CDR3 in DNA: TGTGCCAGCAGTTTACAGGGATCCCTATATGGCAATCAGCCCCAGCATTTT.

The chain employs TRBV5-1 and TRBJ2-1; 12 bases map to TRBD2. The CDR3 length is 17 residues. The V and J ends lost 0 bases and 4 bases, in that order; junction bases with no gene match: 5. Looked up from germline, CDR1 is SGHRS and CDR2 is YFSETQ. The CDR3 region is CASSLASGGALYNEQFF. CDR3 sequence (DNA): TGCGCCAGCAGCTTGGCTAGCGGGGGGGCCCTGTACAATGAGCAGTTCTTC.

This chain joins TRBV27 and TRBJ1-5; no firm D call. This CDR3 has 14 amino acids. Germline V gene sequence: CDR1 MNHEY, CDR2 SMNVEV (reference sequence). Deletions cut 3 bases from V and 2 bases from J, with 8 bases between. CDR3 loop: CASSFGAGNQPQHF. DNA for the CDR3: TGTGCCAGCAGTTTCGGAGCTGGCAATCAGCCCCAGCATTTT.

This clone was seen once. The gene calls are TRBV10-3 and TRBJ2-7, with D uncertain. CDR3 length: 15 residues. Germline lookup yields CDR1 ENHRY and CDR2 SYGVKD. Trimming took 4 bases from V and 3 from J, leaving 16 bases between them. CDR3 nucleotides: TGTGCCATCAGTGGAGACCCGGGCCCAGTCTACGAGCAGTACTTC. Translated, it gives CAISGDPGPVYEQYF.

The J gene is TRBJ2-1, the V gene TRBV27, with 7 bases lining up with TRBD2. There are 17 residues in the CDR3. J gave up 0 bases and V 6 bases, and 11 bases lay outside the gene matches. From germline, CDR1 is MNHEY and CDR2 SMNVEV (reference sequence). CDR3 DNA: TGTGCCAGCAGAAGAGGGAGGGCCCAGTTCTCCTACAATGAGCAGTTCTTC. Translating gives CASRRGRAQFSYNEQFF.

This sequence joins TRBV19 and TRBJ1-1; D not resolved. This CDR3 comprises 15 residues. From germline, CDR1 is LNHDA and CDR2 SQIVND (reference sequence). V was clipped by 7 bases and J by 1 base, with 16 bases between them. CDR3 amino acids: CASTSTGWGNTEAFF. The CDR3 nucleotides read TGTGCCAGTACCTCAACCGGGTGGGGGAACACTGAAGCTTTCTTT.

The CDR3 loop reads CASSQDSGGWNIQYF. The CDR3 DNA sequence: TGCGCCAGCAGCCAAGATAGCGGGGGTTGGAACATTCAGTACTTC. The V and J genes are TRBV4-3 and TRBJ2-4, with TRBD2 identical over 9 bases. The CDR3 loop spans 15 amino acids. V shed 0 bases and J 7 bases; nucleotides not matched to a gene: 4. The germline gives CDR1 LGHNA, CDR2 YSLEER.

The rearrangement uses TRBV6-1 and TRBJ1-2, with D possibly being TRBD1 (5 bases). V shed 5 bases and J shed 4 bases, with 14 bases lying between them. Germline loops: CDR1 MNHNS, CDR2 SASEGT. This CDR3 has 14 amino acids. The CDR3 sequence: CASSFSEGSYGYTF. CDR3 DNA: TGTGCCAGCAGTTTCTCTGAGGGGAGCTATGGCTACACCTTC.

The chain employs TRBV5-6 and TRBJ2-7, with TRBD1 matching 8 bases. V lost 2 bases to trimming and J lost 5 bases; unmatched junction nucleotides: 12. The CDR3 runs to 16 residues. From germline, CDR1 is SGHDT and CDR2 YYEEEE. CDR3 in DNA: TGTGCCAGCAGCTTTGTTCAACCGGACAGGGACAACGAGCAGTACTTC. Its protein product is CASSFVQPDRDNEQYF. The full variable domain, its missing parts supplied by reference TRBV5-6 and TRBJ2-7, is DAGVTQSPTHLIKTRGQQVTLRCSPKSGHDTVSWYQQALGQGPQFIFQYYEEEERQRGNFPDRFSGHQFPNYSSELNVNALLLGDSALYLCASSFVQPDRDNEQYFGPGTRLTVT.

The chain joins TRBV5-1 to TRBJ2-6, with D unclear. In germline, CDR1 is SGHRS, CDR2 YFSETQ. There are 15 residues in the CDR3. The V end lost 0 bases, the J end lost 2 bases, and 6 bases lay between the germline ends. The CDR3 loop is CASSLGQTGANVLTF. CDR3 nucleotides: TGCGCCAGCAGCTTGGGGCAGACTGGGGCCAACGTCCTGACTTTC.

The V and J genes are TRBV29-1 and TRBJ2-3; unclear D gene. Trimming pared 3 bases from V and 0 bases from J, leaving 7 bases between. Germline CDR1 reads SQVTM; CDR2 reads ANQGSEA. The CDR3 is made up of 13 amino acids. The CDR3: CSVDRPSTDTQYF. The DNA for the CDR3 is TGCAGCGTTGACCGGCCTAGCACAGATACGCAGTATTTT.